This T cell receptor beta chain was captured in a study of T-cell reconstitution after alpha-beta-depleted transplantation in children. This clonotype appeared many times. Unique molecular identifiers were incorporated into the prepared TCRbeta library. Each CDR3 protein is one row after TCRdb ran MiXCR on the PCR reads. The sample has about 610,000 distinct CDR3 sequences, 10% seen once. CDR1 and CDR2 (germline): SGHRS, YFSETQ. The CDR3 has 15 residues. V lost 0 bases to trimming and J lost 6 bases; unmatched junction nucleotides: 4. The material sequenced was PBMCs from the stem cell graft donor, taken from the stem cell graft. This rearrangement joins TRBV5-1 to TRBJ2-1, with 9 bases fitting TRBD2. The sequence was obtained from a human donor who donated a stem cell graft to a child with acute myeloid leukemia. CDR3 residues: CASSLGSGSGNEQFF. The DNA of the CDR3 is TGCGCCAGCAGCTTGGGTAGCGGGAGTGGCAATGAGCAGTTCTTC.